The 24 T cell receptor beta chains given below trace back to one sample, sequenced in a study of cytomegalovirus exposure and HLA in healthy donors (dated by TCRdb to about 2017). The method behind the library was the immunoSEQ multiplex PCR assay. For the multiplex PCR, a mixture combining 60 forward primers for TCR Vbeta segments and 13 reverse primers for TCR Jbeta segments was used. TCRdb holds this immuneACCESS table with in-frame rearrangements only. Some clones are missing; in checked studies, unresolved V genes explain under half, and the rest has no known cause. The table for this sample lists about 130,000 clones; 83% of them were counted only once. Clones ranked in the top ten supply over 0.95% of the sample. What was sequenced was PBMCs. The receptors here all came from a girl aged 2-9 years in good health and CMV-seronegative.

This chain uses TRBV7-2 with TRBJ2-3; D is perhaps TRBD2 (8 bases). The ends were cut back, 2 bases at V and 4 bases at J, with 22 bases in the middle. The germline V gene has CDR1 SGHTA and CDR2 FQGNSA. CDR3 length equals 18 residues. The CDR3 DNA is TGTGCCAGCAGCTTACTTCGACATTTAGCGGGGACAGCAGATACGCAGTATTTT. Its translation: CASSLLRHLAGTADTQYF.

V usage is TRBV4-2 and J usage is TRBJ2-2; D unclear. The CDR3 has 16 amino acids. CDR1 and CDR2 from the germline V gene are LGHNA and YNFKEQ. V was pared by 0 bases and J by 2 bases, with 10 bases between. CDR3 residues: CASSQDSQRNTGELFF. CDR3 nucleotides: TGTGCCAGCAGCCAAGATAGTCAGCGTAACACCGGGGAGCTGTTTTTT.

This rearrangement joins TRBV28 to TRBJ1-2; 10 bases match TRBD1. Per germline, CDR1 MDHEN and CDR2 SYDVKM. Trimming removed 6 bases from V and 7 bases from J; junction bases left unmatched: 8. The CDR3 totals 14 residues. This CDR3 reads CASRTGTGVAGYTF. In DNA form, the CDR3 reads TGTGCCAGCAGGACCGGGACAGGGGTTGCTGGCTACACCTTC.

The chain carries TRBV19 and TRBJ1-2; D is possibly TRBD1 (6 bases). Germline CDR1 and CDR2: LNHDA and SQIVND (reference sequence). V was pared by 3 bases and J by 3 bases, with 17 bases between. The CDR3 is 16 residues long. The CDR3 coding sequence is TGTGCCAGTAGTATTGGTACCTCGGGGGGGCACTATGGCTACACCTTC. Its translation: CASSIGTSGGHYGYTF.

The chain couples TRBV2 to TRBJ2-5; TRBD1 agrees at 8 bases. V shed 4 bases and J 2 bases; nucleotides not matched to a gene: 0. CDR3 length: 13 residues. Germline V CDR1 and CDR2: SNHLY, FYNNEI. DNA of the CDR3: TGTGCCAGCAGTGGGGACAGGCAAGAGACCCAGTACTTC. This codes for CASSGDRQETQYF.

V gene TRBV4-1 combines with J gene TRBJ2-7; 7 positions match TRBD2. From germline, CDR1 is MGHRA and CDR2 YSYEKL. Trimming took 1 base from V and 5 from J; bases not matched to a gene: 8. This CDR3 contains 15 residues. The CDR3 here is CASSQGRGAGDEQYF. The CDR3 region has the DNA TGCGCCAGCAGCCAAGGCCGTGGTGCGGGGGACGAGCAGTACTTC.

The rearrangement links TRBV27 to TRBJ1-1; D might be TRBD1 (6 bases). Germline CDR1 and CDR2: MNHEY and SMNVEV (reference sequence). The CDR3 length is 14 residues. Trimming cost V 6 bases and J 7 bases, with 18 bases left between them. The CDR3 loop is CASRSNYRGYEAFF. Written as DNA, the CDR3 is TGTGCCAGCAGGTCGAACTATAGGGGGTATGAAGCTTTCTTT.

The chain is built from TRBV7-2 and TRBJ2-7; 11 bases fit TRBD2. The CDR3 length is 15 residues. The junction had 0 bases not matched to a gene; V was cut back by 2 bases and J by 0 bases. The germline gives CDR1 SGHTA, CDR2 FQGNSA. CDR3 in amino acids: CASSLTSGGSYEQYF. The CDR3 nucleotides read TGTGCCAGCAGCTTAACTAGCGGGGGCTCCTACGAGCAGTACTTC. The full variable domain, rest sourced from reference TRBV7-2 and TRBJ2-7, is GAGVSQSPSNKVTEKGKDVELRCDPISGHTALYWYRQSLGQGLEFLIYFQGNSAPDKSGLPSDRFSAERTGGSVSTLTIQRTQQEDSAVYLCASSLTSGGSYEQYFGPGTRLTVT.

This chain links TRBV19 with TRBJ1-2; D unclear. The CDR3 length is 15 residues. V lost 4 bases and J lost 4, with 16 bases in between. Germline CDR1 LNHDA, CDR2 SQIVND (reference sequence). The CDR3 loop reads CASSTGLVVRYGYTF. CDR3 sequence (DNA): TGTGCCAGTAGTACCGGCCTAGTGGTACGCTATGGCTACACCTTC.

The V call is TRBV30, the J call TRBJ1-1; 9 nucleotides line up with TRBD1. Losses at the gene ends were 2 bases for V and 2 bases for J; bases not matched to a gene: 12. This CDR3 contains 17 residues. Germline CDR1 reads GTSNPN; CDR2 reads SVGIG (reference sequence). The CDR3 DNA follows: TGTGCCTGGAGTTTTCCGGGACAGGGCCCCTTCAACACTGAAGCTTTCTTT. This encodes CAWSFPGQGPFNTEAFF.

The V gene is TRBV25-1, the J gene TRBJ2-2; unclear D gene. The CDR3 extends over 14 amino acids. Germline V gene data show CDR1 as MGHDK and CDR2 as SYGVNS. Trimming left V 1 base short and J 6 bases short, with 9 bases between. CDR3 sequence (DNA): TGTGCCAGCAGTGAATCGAGGCAAGCCGGGGAGCTGTTTTTT. It is translated as CASSESRQAGELFF.

This clone was detected only once. The chain joins TRBV4-2 to TRBJ1-1, with D uncertain. Germline V gives CDR1 LGHNA, CDR2 YNFKEQ. The ends were cut back, 4 bases at V and 5 bases at J, with 5 bases in the middle. The CDR3 length is 11 residues. CDR3 sequence (DNA): TGTGCCAGCAGCCTCGCGACTGAAGCTTTCTTT. Amino acid sequence: CASSLATEAFF.

J is TRBJ2-2 and V is TRBV2, with D unresolved. From germline, CDR1 is SNHLY and CDR2 FYNNEI. The CDR3 is 15 residues long. V was cut by 3 bases and J by 2 bases, with 10 bases left in between. The CDR3 DNA reads TGTGCCAGCAGTGACGTAATAGTCAACACCGGGGAGCTGTTTTTT. It specifies CASSDVIVNTGELFF.

This chain joins TRBV5-4 and TRBJ2-7; TRBD2 matches 8 bases. Germline V gene lookup returns CDR1 SGHNT and CDR2 YYREEE (reference sequence). Trimming cost V 4 bases and J 2 bases; bases outside gene matches: 5. The CDR3 covers 14 residues. CDR3 DNA: TGTGCCAGCAGCCCGGGAGGGCTAGCCTACGAGCAGTACTTC. Residues: CASSPGGLAYEQYF. Drawing the rest from reference TRBV5-4 and TRBJ2-7, the complete variable domain is ETGVTQSPTHLIKTRGQQVTLRCSSQSGHNTVSWYQQALGQGPQFIFQYYREEENGRGNFPPRFSGLQFPNYSSELNVNALELDDSALYLCASSPGGLAYEQYFGPGTRLTVT.

This chain uses TRBV6-5 with TRBJ1-2, with a possible D match to TRBD1 (5 bases). This CDR3 comprises 12 residues. The ends were cut back, 6 bases at V and 9 bases at J, with 14 bases in the middle. Germline lookup yields CDR1 MNHEY and CDR2 SVGAGI. CDR3 in amino acids: CASRPLAGRYTF. The CDR3 region has the DNA TGTGCCAGCAGACCTCTTGCGGGGCGCTACACCTTC.

This chain's CDR3 is CASSLASGRADTQYF. The CDR3 DNA follows: TGTGCCAGCAGCTTAGCTAGCGGGAGGGCGGATACGCAGTATTTT. The J gene is TRBJ2-3, the V gene TRBV7-2; TRBD2 matches at 11 bases. Trimming removed 0 bases from V and 6 bases from J; junction bases left unmatched: 2. The germline V gene has CDR1 SGHTA and CDR2 FQGNSA. CDR3 length equals 15 residues.

This chain uses TRBV4-1 with TRBJ2-5, with 9 bases that match TRBD1. Germline V gene lookup returns CDR1 MGHRA and CDR2 YSYEKL. The trim removed 5 bases at V and 1 base at J, leaving 2 bases unmatched. This CDR3 has 14 amino acids. CDR3 loop: CASSTGQGQETQYF. As DNA, the CDR3 is TGCGCCAGCAGCACGGGACAGGGCCAAGAGACCCAGTACTTC.

V gene TRBV12-5 combines with J gene TRBJ2-3, with D maybe TRBD1 (5 bases). This CDR3 spans 13 amino acids. The V and J ends lost 6 bases and 4 bases respectively, with 11 bases between them. CDR1 is LGHNT and CDR2 is FRNRAP in the germline V gene. The CDR3 DNA reads TGTGCTAGTGGGCCAGGGTTCCCAGATACGCAGTATTTT. Protein sequence: CASGPGFPDTQYF.

This clone was seen more than once but under ten times. V usage is TRBV6-6 and J usage is TRBJ2-7; 7 nucleotides match TRBD1. The CDR3 consists of 13 residues. Germline assignment: CDR1 MNHNY and CDR2 SVGAGI (reference sequence). V shed 6 bases and J 3 bases; nucleotides not matched to a gene: 5. The DNA of the CDR3 is TGTGCCAGCAGCCCGGGACAGCACTACGAGCAGTACTTC. Translating it yields CASSPGQHYEQYF.

The table lists this clone with a count of one. The genes are TRBV5-6 and TRBJ2-5; TRBD2 matches 10 bases. Germline V gene lookup returns CDR1 SGHDT and CDR2 YYEEEE. The CDR3 extends over 15 amino acids. V lost 0 bases, J lost 4 bases, and 3 bases stayed unmatched. CDR3 nucleotide sequence: TGTGCCAGCAGCTTGGCGGCTAGCGGGGGAGAGACCCAGTACTTC. As protein: CASSLAASGGETQYF.

J is TRBJ1-2 and V is TRBV4-3; the D is unclear. Between the trimmed V and J ends, which lost 2 bases and 1 base, there was a span of 8 bases. Germline V gene lookup returns CDR1 LGHNA and CDR2 YSLEER. There are 14 residues in the CDR3. The CDR3 region is CASSQPGSNYGYTF. The CDR3 region has the DNA TGCGCCAGCAGCCAACCGGGGAGTAACTATGGCTACACCTTC.

The V call is TRBV10-3, the J call TRBJ1-6; D perhaps matches TRBD1 (6 bases). V lost 3 bases and J 9 bases, leaving 18 bases between the germline ends. The CDR3 spans 16 residues. Germline loops: CDR1 ENHRY, CDR2 SYGVKD. This chain's CDR3 is CAISDPGAGDGSPLHF. The CDR3 nucleotides are TGTGCCATCAGTGACCCCGGGGCAGGGGATGGTTCACCCCTCCACTTT.

Details on this clone: Additional DNA sequences in this sample encode the identical CDR3. The V call is TRBV6-5, the J call TRBJ2-5; 11 bases match TRBD2. This CDR3 is built from 12 residues. The J segment lost 5 bases and the V segment lost 8 bases, leaving 1 base of the junction unmatched. Germline CDR1 and CDR2: MNHEY and SVGAGI. The CDR3 bases are TGTGCCAGCTCTAGCGGGGGGGAGACCCAGTACTTC. Translation: CASSSGGETQYF.

The J gene is TRBJ1-1, the V gene TRBV2, with a weak D call TRBD1 (5 bases). With 9 bases removed from V and 1 base from J, the gap between germline ends came to 12 bases. This CDR3 has 13 residues. Germline assignment: CDR1 SNHLY and CDR2 FYNNEI. CDR3 protein: CASEDTRNTEAFF. For the CDR3, the DNA is TGTGCCAGTGAGGACACAAGGAACACTGAAGCTTTCTTT. Full variable domain (remainder filled in from reference TRBV2 and TRBJ1-1): EPEVTQTPSHQVTQMGQEVILRCVPISNHLYFYWYRQILGQKVEFLVSFYNNEISEKSEIFDDQFSVERPDGSNFTLKIRSTKLEDSAMYFCASEDTRNTEAFFGQGTRLTVV.